The source of this T cell receptor beta chain is a study of blood T cells in healthy people across ages (dated by TCRdb to between 2014 and 2017). Some background on the complete study: In model experiments, roughly one uniquely barcoded TCR beta cDNA molecule per two T cells was captured by template switching. Using deep sequencing normalized with unique cDNA molecular identifiers, the study measured how TCR beta repertoire diversity changes with age. The donors were split into four age groups: young (average 16 years), middle-aged (around 37), aged (approximately 60) and long-lived (approximately 80). To avoid experimental bias, donors of different ages were randomly spread across the sequencing lanes. For two donors (one aged 18 to 29 and one aged 80 or older), the study analyzed two additional independent replicas of 1 million unique cDNA reads from the same blood draw. Broader findings and caveats from the paper: The percentage of naive T cells measured by flow cytometry correlated strongly with observed TCR beta diversity. Bulk unsorted PBMC profiling prevented conclusive comparison of naive and antigen-experienced compartments. Compared with the aged group, the long-lived group had more naive CD4+ T cells, fewer expanded clones and increased TCR diversity, a pattern suggesting age selection. As age increased, observed TCR beta diversity per million T cells dropped in a roughly linear way, and a significant reduction was already evident by age 40. Estimates of total diversity based on one million sequenced T cells were considered lower bounds and underestimates. The CMV infection status of donors was not known, potentially confounding age-related changes in expanded clonotypes.

A note on this clonotype: It has no known antigen specificity. Base-call qualities are not available, and no considerably larger clone is one nucleotide away.

Receptor amplification or capture employed 5' RACE. Data came from an Illumina HiSeq 2500. The second PCR ran for roughly 6 to 11 cycles and used a J-beta primer mix along with a sample-barcoded 5' primer. A unique molecular identifier was introduced onto each TCR beta cDNA molecule by a template-switch 5' adaptor carrying 12 random nucleotides. At least 3 million CDR3-containing paired-end reads were obtained from each sample. First-strand cDNA synthesis was performed from all RNA using the Mint cDNA synthesis kit, with priming by a TRBC-specific oligonucleotide. Following uracil-DNA glycosylase treatment, all cDNA underwent a first 18-cycle PCR with the universal primers M1SS and BC2_uni_R. The paper's data handling went like this. For normalization, 1 million high-quality reads were randomly selected from each sample, with every read carrying a distinct molecular identifier. Instead of being binned into consensus sequences, reads that shared molecular identifiers were thrown out. CDR3 identification, clonotype clustering and error correction used MiTCR with a Q25 quality threshold and the strictest error-elimination algorithm. Lower-bound total TCR beta diversity was estimated with a nonparametric unseen species model using Euler transformation. TCRdb redid the processing of the public reads, applying fastp at Q25 and MiXCR, and retained in-frame beta chains. Rows are combined by CDR3 protein, so each entry shows the most common genes and DNA. In this record, the V and J calls reflect TCRdb's handling and not the investigators' own analysis. This sample gives about 1.6 million distinct CDR3 sequences in total; roughly 32% of them show up just once. The ten largest make up about 11% of the sample.

The approximately 40 donors, aged about 6 to 95 years, were systemically healthy Caucasian individuals from Russia. Each donor gave 8.5 to 10 milliliters of peripheral blood, collected into EDTA-treated Vacutainer tubes. Ficoll-Paque density-gradient centrifugation was used to isolate PBMCs, with at least 6.5 million per sample. Total RNA, at least 6 micrograms per sample, was extracted from PBMCs with Trizol reagent. Naive CD45RAhigh/CD27high T cell percentages were measured by flow cytometry on a PBMC aliquot from every donor. From cysteine to phenylalanine, the CDR3 is 15 amino acids long. The retained sequence is limited to the CDR3, 45 bases, with the frame set at the first base. Trimming removed 3 bases from V and 2 bases from J, leaving 14 bases between the germline ends. Looking up the germline V gene (reference sequence) yields CDR1 DFQATT and CDR2 SNEGSKA.

Rearrangement joined TRBV20-1 to TRBJ2-4, and TRBD1 may be the D gene, going by 6 matching bases. Sequencing was performed on blood. This clonotype was sampled from a woman in her twenties or thirties in good health. The CDR3 has the sequence CSARRTDLSKNIQYF. DNA sequence: TGCAGTGCTAGGAGGACAGATCTATCCAAAAACATTCAGTACTTC.